This TCR beta chain comes out of a study of T cell repertoires in cytomegalovirus infection. Study summary: Based on public TCR beta signatures, there were indications of CMV infection and of a matching HLA type.

General study points: Cumulative frequency (of public TCR beta family members) identified carriers of CMV plus the relevant HLA. CMV-specific HLA-C-restricted TCR beta clonotypes dominated the ex vivo response.

This clonotype was found a few times. Its antigen is not identified. The CDR3 runs to 15 residues. The germline V gene has CDR1 LGHDT and CDR2 YNNKEL (reference sequence). V shed 1 base and J 6 bases; nucleotides not matched to a gene: 5. Via MiXCR, TCRdb re-called the reads, giving one row per CDR3 protein. The sample lists 150,000 to 200,000 distinct CDR3 sequences, 13% to 15% seen once, with 25% to 30% in the top ten. The rearrangement links TRBV3-1 to TRBJ2-3; TRBD1 aligns across 9 bases. This sequence originates from a human donor in good health (CMV status not recorded). Some clones in this sample may be carry-over from other donors' samples. Specimen: PBMCs. The CDR3 spells CASSQGNRGRDTQYF. Here the CDR3 DNA reads TGTGCCAGCAGCCAAGGGAACAGGGGGCGGGATACGCAGTATTTT.